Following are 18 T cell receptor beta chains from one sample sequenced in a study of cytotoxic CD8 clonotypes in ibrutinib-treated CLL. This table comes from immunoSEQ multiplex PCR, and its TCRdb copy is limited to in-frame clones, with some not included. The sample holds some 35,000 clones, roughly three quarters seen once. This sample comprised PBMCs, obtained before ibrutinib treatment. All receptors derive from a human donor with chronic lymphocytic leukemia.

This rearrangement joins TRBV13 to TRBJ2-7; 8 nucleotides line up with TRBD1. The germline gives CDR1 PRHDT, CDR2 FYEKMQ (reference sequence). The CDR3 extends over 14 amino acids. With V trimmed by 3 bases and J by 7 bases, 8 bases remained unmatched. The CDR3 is CASSFGQGSREQYF. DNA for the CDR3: TGTGCCAGCAGCTTTGGACAGGGATCGAGGGAGCAGTACTTC.

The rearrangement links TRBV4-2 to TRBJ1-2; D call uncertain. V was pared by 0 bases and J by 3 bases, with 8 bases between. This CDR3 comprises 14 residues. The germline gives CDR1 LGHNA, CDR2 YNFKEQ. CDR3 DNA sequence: TGTGCCAGCAGCCAAGATACGGCCTACTATGGCTACACCTTC. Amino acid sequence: CASSQDTAYYGYTF.

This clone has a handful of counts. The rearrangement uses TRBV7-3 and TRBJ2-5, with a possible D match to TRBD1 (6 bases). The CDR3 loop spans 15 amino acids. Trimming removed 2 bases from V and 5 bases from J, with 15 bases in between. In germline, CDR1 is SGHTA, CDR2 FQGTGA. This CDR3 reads CASSLWGHNVETQYF. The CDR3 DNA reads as TGTGCCAGCAGCTTATGGGGACATAACGTGGAGACCCAGTACTTC. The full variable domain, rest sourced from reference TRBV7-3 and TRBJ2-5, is GAGVSQTPSNKVTEKGKYVELRCDPISGHTALYWYRQSLGQGPEFLIYFQGTGAADDSGLPNDRFFAVRPEGSVSTLKIQRTERGDSAVYLCASSLWGHNVETQYFGPGTRLLVL.

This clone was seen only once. The CDR3 spells CASSRVGTDTQYF. CDR3 nucleotides: TGTGCCAGCAGCCGGGTCGGCACAGATACGCAGTATTTT. The chain joins TRBV4-2 to TRBJ2-3; D unresolved. The germline V gene has CDR1 LGHNA and CDR2 YNFKEQ. The length of the CDR3 is 13 residues. V lost 4 bases and J 1 base, leaving 6 bases between the germline ends.

The CDR3 spells CASRETNTGELFF. CDR3 coding DNA: TGTGCCAGCAGGGAAACGAACACCGGGGAGCTGTTTTTT. The rearrangement joins TRBV6-1 to TRBJ2-2; no reliable D call. V lost 6 bases to trimming and J lost 0 bases, with 5 bases between them. Germline V lookup: CDR1 MNHNS, CDR2 SASEGT. This CDR3 region has 13 residues.

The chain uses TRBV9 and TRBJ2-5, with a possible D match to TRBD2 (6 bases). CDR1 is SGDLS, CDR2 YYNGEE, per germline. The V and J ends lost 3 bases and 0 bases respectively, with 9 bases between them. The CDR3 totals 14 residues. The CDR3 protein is CASSEREYQETQYF. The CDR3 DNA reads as TGTGCCAGCAGCGAACGGGAGTACCAAGAGACCCAGTACTTC. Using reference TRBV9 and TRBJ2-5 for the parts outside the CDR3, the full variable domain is DSGVTQTPKHLITATGQRVTLRCSPRSGDLSVYWYQQSLDQGLQFLIQYYNGEERAKGNILERFSAQQFPDLHSELNLSSLELGDSALYFCASSEREYQETQYFGPGTRLLVL.

Here the CDR3 DNA reads TGTGCCAGCAGTGATGCCGATTTTGTGAATGAGCAGTTCTTC. Amino acid sequence: CASSDADFVNEQFF. The V gene is TRBV25-1, the J gene TRBJ2-1; no firm D call. Germline V gene lookup returns CDR1 MGHDK and CDR2 SYGVNS. This CDR3 contains 14 residues. V was clipped by 3 bases and J by 7 bases, with 13 bases between them.

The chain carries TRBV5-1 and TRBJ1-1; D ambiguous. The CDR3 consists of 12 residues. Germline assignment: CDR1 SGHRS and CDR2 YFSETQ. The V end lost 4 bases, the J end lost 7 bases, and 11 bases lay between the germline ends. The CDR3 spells CASSPGQDEAFF. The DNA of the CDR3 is TGCGCCAGCAGCCCCGGGCAGGATGAAGCTTTCTTT.

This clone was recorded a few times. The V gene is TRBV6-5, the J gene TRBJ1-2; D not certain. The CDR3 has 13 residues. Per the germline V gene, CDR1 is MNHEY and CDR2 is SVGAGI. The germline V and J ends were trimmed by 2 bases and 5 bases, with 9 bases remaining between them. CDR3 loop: CASSYLADYGYTF. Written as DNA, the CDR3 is TGTGCCAGCAGTTACCTGGCAGATTATGGCTACACCTTC.

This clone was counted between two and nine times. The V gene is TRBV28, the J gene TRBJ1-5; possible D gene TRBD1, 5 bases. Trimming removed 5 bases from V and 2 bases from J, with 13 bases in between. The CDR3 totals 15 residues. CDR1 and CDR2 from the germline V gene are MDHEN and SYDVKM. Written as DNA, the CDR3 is TGTGCCAGCAGTCTCGTCGGGGGTGGCAATCAGCCCCAGCATTTT. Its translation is CASSLVGGGNQPQHF.

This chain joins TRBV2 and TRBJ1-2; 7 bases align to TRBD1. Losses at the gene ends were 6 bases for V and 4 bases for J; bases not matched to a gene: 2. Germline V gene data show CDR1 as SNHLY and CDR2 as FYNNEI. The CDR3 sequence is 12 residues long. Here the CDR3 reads CASRGTVYGYTF. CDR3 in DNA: TGTGCCAGCAGGGGGACAGTCTATGGCTACACCTTC.

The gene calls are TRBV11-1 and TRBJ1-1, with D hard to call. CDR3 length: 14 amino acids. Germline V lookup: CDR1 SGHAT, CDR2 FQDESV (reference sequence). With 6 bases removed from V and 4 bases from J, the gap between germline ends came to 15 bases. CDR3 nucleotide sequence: TGTGCCAGCAGACCTACCCAGTACCCCACTGAAGCTTTCTTT. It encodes CASRPTQYPTEAFF.

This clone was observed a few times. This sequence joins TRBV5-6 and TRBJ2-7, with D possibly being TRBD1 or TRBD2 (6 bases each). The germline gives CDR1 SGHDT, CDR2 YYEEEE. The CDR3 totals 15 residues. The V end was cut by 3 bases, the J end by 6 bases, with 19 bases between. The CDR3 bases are TGTGCCAGCAGCTCGCCATGGGGGGCCAGGGGCGAGCAGTACTTC. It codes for CASSSPWGARGEQYF.

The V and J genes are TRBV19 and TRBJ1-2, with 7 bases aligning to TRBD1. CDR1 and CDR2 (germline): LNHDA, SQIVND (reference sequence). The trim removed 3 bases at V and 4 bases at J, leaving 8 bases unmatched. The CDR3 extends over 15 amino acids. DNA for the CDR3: TGTGCCAGTAGTATCGAGATGACAGGGTTCTATGGCTACACCTTC. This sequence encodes CASSIEMTGFYGYTF.

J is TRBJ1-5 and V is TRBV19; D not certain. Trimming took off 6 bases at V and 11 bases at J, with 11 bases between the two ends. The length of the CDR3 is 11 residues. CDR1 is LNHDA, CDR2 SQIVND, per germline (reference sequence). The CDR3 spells CASSDRGTQHF. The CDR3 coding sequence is TGTGCCAGTAGCGACCGGGGAACCCAGCATTTT.

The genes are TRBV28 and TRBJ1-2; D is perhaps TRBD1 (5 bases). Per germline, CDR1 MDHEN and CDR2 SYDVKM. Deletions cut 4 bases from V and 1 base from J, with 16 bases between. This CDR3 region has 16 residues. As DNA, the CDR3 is TGTGCCAGCAGTTCCGCTCCAGGGAACGATAACTATGGCTACACCTTC. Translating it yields CASSSAPGNDNYGYTF.

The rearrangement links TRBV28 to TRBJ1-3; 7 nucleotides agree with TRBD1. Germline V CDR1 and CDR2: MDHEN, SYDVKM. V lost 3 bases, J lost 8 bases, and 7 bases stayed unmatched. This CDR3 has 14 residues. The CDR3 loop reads CASSFHDREDTIYF. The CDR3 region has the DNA TGTGCCAGCAGTTTCCACGACAGGGAGGACACCATATATTTT.

The CDR3 region has the DNA TGTGCCAGCAGCTTATCAGTGGAAAACACTGAAGCTTTCTTT. Its translation: CASSLSVENTEAFF. V gene TRBV7-8 combines with J gene TRBJ1-1; D gene unclear. CDR1 SGHVS and CDR2 FQNEAQ come from the germline V gene. This CDR3 is 14 amino acids long. The ends were cut back, 2 bases at V and 2 bases at J, with 9 bases in the middle.